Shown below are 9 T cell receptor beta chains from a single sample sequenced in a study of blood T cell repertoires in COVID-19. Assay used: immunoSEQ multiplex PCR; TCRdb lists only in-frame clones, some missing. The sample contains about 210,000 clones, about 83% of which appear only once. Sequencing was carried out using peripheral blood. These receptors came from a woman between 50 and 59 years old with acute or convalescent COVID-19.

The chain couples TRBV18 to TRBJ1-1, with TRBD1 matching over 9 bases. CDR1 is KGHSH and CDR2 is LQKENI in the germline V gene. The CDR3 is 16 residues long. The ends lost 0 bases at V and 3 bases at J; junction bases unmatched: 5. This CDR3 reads CASSPPQGAGDTEAFF. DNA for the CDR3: TGTGCCAGCTCACCACCACAGGGGGCGGGGGACACTGAAGCTTTCTTT.

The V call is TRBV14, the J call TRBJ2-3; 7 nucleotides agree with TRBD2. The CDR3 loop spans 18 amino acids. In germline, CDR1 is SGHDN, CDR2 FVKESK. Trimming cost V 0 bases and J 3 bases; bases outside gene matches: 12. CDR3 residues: CASSQDSPGVGGTDTQYF. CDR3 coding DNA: TGTGCCAGCAGCCAAGATAGCCCCGGGGTGGGGGGGACAGATACGCAGTATTTT.

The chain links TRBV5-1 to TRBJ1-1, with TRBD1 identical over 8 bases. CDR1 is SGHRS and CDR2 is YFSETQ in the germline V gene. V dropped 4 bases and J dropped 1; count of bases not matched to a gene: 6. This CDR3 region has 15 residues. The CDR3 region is CASSRLDRGNTEAFF. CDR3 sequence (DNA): TGCGCCAGCAGCCGACTTGACAGGGGGAACACTGAAGCTTTCTTT. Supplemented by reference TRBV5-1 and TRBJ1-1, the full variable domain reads KAGVTQTPRYLIKTRGQQVTLSCSPISGHRSVSWYQQTPGQGLQFLFEYFSETQRNKGNFPGRFSGRQFSNSRSEMNVSTLELGDSALYLCASSRLDRGNTEAFFGQGTRLTVV.

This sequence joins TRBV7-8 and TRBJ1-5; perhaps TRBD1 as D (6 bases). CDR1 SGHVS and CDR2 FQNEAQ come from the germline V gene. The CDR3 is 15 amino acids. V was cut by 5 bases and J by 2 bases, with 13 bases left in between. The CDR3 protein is CASSPGQSGNQPQHF. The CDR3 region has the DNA TGTGCCAGCAGCCCTGGACAGTCGGGCAATCAGCCCCAGCATTTT. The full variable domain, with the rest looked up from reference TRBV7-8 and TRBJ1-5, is GAGVSQSPRYKVAKRGQDVALRCDPISGHVSLFWYQQALGQGPEFLTYFQNEAQLDKSGLPSDRFFAERPEGSVSTLKIQRTQQEDSAVYLCASSPGQSGNQPQHFGDGTRLSIL.

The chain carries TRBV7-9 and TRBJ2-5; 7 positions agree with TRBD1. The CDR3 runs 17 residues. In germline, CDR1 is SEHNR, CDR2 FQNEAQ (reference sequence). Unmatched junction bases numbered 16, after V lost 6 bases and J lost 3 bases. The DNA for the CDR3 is TGTGCCAGCAGTACTTTCTCGGTGGACAGGCGGAAAGAGACCCAGTACTTC. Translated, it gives CASSTFSVDRRKETQYF.

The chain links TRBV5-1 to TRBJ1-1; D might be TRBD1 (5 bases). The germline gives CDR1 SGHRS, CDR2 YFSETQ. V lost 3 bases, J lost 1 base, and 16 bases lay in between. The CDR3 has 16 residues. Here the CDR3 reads CASSSGQLSWNTEAFF. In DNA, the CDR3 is TGCGCCAGCAGCTCCGGACAATTGTCCTGGAACACTGAAGCTTTCTTT.

CDR3 amino acids: CAIRVQANTEAFF. The CDR3 nucleotides are TGTGCCATCAGAGTACAGGCGAACACTGAAGCTTTCTTT. This chain uses TRBV10-3 with TRBJ1-1; a possible D gene is TRBD1 (5 bases). The V end was cut by 6 bases, the J end by 1 base, with 9 bases between. The germline V gene has CDR1 ENHRY and CDR2 SYGVKD. This CDR3 is 13 amino acids long.

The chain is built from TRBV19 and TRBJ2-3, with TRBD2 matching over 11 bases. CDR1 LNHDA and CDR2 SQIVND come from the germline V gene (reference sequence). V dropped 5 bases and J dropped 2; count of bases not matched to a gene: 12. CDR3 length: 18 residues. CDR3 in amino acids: CASSVSGRATYSTDTQYF. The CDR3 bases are TGTGCCAGTAGTGTTAGCGGGAGGGCGACTTACTCCACAGATACGCAGTATTTT. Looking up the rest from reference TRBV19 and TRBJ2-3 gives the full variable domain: DGGITQSPKYLFRKEGQNVTLSCEQNLNHDAMYWYRQDPGQGLRLIYYSQIVNDFQKGDIAEGYSVSREKKESFPLTVTSAQKNPTAFYLCASSVSGRATYSTDTQYFGPGTRLTVL.

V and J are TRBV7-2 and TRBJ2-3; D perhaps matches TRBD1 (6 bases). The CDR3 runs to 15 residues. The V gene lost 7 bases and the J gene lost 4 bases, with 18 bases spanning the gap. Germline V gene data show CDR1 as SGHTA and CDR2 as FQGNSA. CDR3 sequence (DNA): TGTGCCAGCATCCTCCAGGGGATGGGTGCAGATACGCAGTATTTT. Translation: CASILQGMGADTQYF.